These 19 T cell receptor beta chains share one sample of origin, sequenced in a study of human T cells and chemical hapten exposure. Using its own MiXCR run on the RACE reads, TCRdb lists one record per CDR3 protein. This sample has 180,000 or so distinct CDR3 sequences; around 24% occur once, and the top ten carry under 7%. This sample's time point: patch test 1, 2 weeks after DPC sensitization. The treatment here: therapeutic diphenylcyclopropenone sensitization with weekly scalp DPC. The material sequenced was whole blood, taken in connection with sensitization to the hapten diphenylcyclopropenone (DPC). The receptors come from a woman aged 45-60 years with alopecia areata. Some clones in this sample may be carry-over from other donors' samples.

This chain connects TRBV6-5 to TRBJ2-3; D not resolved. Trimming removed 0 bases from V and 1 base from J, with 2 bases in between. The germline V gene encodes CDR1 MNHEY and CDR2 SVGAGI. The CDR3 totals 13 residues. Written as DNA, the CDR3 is TGTGCCAGCAGTTACTCTGGCACAGATACGCAGTATTTT. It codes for CASSYSGTDTQYF.

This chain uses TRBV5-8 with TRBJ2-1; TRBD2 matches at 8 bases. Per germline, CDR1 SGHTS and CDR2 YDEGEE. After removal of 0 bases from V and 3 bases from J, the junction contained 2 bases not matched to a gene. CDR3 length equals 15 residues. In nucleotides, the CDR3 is TGTGCCAGCAGCTTGGGTAGCGGGGTCTACAATGAGCAGTTCTTC. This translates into CASSLGSGVYNEQFF.

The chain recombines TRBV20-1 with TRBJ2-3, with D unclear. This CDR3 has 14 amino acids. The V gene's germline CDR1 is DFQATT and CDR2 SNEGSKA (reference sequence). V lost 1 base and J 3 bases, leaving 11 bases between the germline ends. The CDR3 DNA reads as TGCAGTGCTAGAGGCGCCCCGGCGACAGATACGCAGTATTTT. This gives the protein CSARGAPATDTQYF.

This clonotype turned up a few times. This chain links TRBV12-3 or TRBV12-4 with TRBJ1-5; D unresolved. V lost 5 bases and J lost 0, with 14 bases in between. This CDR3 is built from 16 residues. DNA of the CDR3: TGTGCCAGCAGTCGTCGGACGGACGATAGCAATCAGCCCCAGCATTTT. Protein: CASSRRTDDSNQPQHF.

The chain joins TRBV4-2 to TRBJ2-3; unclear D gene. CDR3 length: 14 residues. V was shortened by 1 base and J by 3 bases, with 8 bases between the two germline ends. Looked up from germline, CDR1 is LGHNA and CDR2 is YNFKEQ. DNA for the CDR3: TGTGCCAGCAGCCAAGCAACGGAGACAGATACGCAGTATTTT. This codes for CASSQATETDTQYF.

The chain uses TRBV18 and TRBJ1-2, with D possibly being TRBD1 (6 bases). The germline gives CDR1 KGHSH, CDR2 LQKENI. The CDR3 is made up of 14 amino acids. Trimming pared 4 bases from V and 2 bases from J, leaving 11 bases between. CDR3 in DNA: TGTGCCAGCTCACAGCAGGACAGCAACTATGGCTACACCTTC. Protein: CASSQQDSNYGYTF.

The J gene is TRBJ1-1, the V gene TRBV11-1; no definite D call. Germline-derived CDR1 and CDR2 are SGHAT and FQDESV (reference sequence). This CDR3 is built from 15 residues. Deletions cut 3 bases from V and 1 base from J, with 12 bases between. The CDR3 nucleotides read TGTGCCAGCAGCTTTCCACCAGGTTCGAACACTGAAGCTTTCTTT. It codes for CASSFPPGSNTEAFF. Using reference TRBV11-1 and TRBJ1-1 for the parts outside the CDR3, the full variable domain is EAEVAQSPRYKITEKSQAVAFWCDPISGHATLYWYRQILGQGPELLVQFQDESVVDDSQLPKDRFSAERLKGVDSTLKIQPAELGDSAMYLCASSFPPGSNTEAFFGQGTRLTVV.

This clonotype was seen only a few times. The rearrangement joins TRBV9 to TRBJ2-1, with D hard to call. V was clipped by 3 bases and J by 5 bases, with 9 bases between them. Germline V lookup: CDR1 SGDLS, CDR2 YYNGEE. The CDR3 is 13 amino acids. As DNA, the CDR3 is TGTGCCAGCAGCGGGCGGATCAACAATGAGCAGTTCTTC. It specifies CASSGRINNEQFF.

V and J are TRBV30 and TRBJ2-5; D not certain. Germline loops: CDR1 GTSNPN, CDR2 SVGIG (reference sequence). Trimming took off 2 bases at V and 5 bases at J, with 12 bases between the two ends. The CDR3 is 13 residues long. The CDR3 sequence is CAWSTNVAETQYF. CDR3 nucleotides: TGTGCCTGGAGTACCAATGTCGCGGAGACCCAGTACTTC.

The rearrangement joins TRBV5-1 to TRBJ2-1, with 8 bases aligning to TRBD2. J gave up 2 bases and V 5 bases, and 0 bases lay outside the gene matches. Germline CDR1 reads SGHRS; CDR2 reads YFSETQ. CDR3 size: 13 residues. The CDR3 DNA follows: TGCGCCAGCAGGGGACTAGCCTACAATGAGCAGTTCTTC. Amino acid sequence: CASRGLAYNEQFF.

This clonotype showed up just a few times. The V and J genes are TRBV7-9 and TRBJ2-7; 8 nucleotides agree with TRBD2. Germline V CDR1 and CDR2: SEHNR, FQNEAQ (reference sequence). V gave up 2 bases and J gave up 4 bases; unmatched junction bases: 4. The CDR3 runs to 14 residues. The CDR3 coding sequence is TGTGCCAGCAGCTTACCGGGACTAGGGTACGAGCAGTACTTC. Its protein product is CASSLPGLGYEQYF.

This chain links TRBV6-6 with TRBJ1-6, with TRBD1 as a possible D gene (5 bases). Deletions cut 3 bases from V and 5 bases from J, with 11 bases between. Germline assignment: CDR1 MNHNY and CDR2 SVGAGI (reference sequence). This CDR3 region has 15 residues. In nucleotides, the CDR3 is TGTGCCAGCAGTTATACAGGTGACCATAATTCACCCCTCCACTTT. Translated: CASSYTGDHNSPLHF.

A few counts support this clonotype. DNA of the CDR3: TGTGCCAGCAGCAAAGATGACAGCCAAGAGACCCAGTACTTC. Residues: CASSKDDSQETQYF. V gene TRBV21-1 combines with J gene TRBJ2-5; no check of the table's D call, TRBD1, against the DNA was made. TRBV21-1 is reported as a pseudogene. The CDR3 sequence is 14 residues long.

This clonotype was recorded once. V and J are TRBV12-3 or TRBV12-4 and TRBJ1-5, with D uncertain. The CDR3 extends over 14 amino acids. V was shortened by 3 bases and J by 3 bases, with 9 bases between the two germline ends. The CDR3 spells CASSLGSFNQPQHF. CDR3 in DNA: TGTGCCAGCAGTTTGGGGAGCTTCAATCAGCCCCAGCATTTT.

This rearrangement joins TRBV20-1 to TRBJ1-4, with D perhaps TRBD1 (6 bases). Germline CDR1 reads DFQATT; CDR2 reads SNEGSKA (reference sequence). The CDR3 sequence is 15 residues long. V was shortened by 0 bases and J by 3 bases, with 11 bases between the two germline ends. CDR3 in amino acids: CSARDSGGPNEKLFF. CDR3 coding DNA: TGCAGTGCTAGAGATAGCGGGGGGCCTAATGAAAAACTGTTTTTT.

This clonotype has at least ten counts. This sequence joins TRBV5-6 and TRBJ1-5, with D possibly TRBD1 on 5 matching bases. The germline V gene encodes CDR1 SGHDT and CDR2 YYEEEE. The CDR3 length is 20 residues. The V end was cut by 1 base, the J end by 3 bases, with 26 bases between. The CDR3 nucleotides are TGTGCCAGCAGCTTGTGGTTTCAGGCCGGCGGCAGGGAGGTCAATCAGCCCCAGCATTTT. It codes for CASSLWFQAGGREVNQPQHF.

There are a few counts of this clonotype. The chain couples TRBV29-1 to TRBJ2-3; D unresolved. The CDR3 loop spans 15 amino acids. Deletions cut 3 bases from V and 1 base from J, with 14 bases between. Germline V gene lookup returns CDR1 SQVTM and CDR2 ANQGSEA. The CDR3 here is CSVDSASTGTDTQYF. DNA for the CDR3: TGCAGCGTTGATTCGGCGAGCACCGGCACAGATACGCAGTATTTT.

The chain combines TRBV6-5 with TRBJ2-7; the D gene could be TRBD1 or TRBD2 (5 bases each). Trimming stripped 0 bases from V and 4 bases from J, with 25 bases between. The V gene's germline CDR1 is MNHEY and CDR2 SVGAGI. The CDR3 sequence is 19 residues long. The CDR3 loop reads CASSYSGTDTGRGFYEQYF. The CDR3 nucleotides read TGTGCCAGCAGTTACTCGGGGACGGACACGGGACGAGGATTTTACGAGCAGTACTTC.

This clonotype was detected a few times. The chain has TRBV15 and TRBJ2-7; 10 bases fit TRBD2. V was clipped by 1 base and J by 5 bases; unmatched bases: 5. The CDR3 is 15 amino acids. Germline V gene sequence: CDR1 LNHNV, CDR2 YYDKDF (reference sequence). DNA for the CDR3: TGTGCCACCAGCAGAGGGCTAGCGGGAGCCGACGAGCAGTACTTC. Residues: CATSRGLAGADEQYF.